This TCR beta chain appears in the sequencing data of a study of human T cells and chemical hapten exposure. CDR3 length: 15 amino acids. Trimming removed 0 bases from V and 3 bases from J; junction bases left unmatched: 3. Germline V lookup: CDR1 SGDLS, CDR2 YYNGEE. Via MiXCR, TCRdb re-called the RACE reads, giving one row per CDR3 protein. The sample yields about 69,000 distinct CDR3 sequences, about a tenth seen once. This sample's time point: patch test 2, 6 weeks after DPC sensitization. Indicated treatment: therapeutic diphenylcyclopropenone sensitization with weekly scalp DPC. This clonotype was seen a handful of times.

This TCR derives from a woman aged 45-65 years with alopecia areata. Some clones in this sample may be carry-over from other donors' samples. The input for sequencing was whole blood, taken in connection with sensitization to the hapten diphenylcyclopropenone (DPC). V and J are TRBV9 and TRBJ2-5; 9 bases are shared with TRBD2. The CDR3 DNA follows: TGTGCCAGCAGCGTAGTGGCTAGCGGGAAAGAGACCCAGTACTTC. Its translation: CASSVVASGKETQYF.